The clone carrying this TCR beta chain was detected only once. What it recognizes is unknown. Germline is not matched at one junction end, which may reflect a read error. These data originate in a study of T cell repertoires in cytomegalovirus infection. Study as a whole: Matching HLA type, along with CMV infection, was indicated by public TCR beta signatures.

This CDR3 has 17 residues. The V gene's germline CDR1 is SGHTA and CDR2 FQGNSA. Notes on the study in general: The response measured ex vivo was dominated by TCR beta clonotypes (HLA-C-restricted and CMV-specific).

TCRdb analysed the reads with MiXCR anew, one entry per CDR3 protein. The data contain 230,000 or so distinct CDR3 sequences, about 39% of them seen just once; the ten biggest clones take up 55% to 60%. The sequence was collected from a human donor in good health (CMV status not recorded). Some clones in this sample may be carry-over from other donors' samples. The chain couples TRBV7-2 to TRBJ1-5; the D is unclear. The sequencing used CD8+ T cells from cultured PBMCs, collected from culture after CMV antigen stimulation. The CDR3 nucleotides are TGTGCCAGAAGCTCCCGGGTCATTACTTATAAAGGTCAGCCCCCGCATTTT. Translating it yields CARSSRVITYKGQPPHF. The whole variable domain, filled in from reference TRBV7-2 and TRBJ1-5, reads GAGVSQSPSNKVTEKGKDVELRCDPISGHTALYWYRQSLGQGLEFLIYFQGNSAPDKSGLPSDRFSAERTGGSVSTLTIQRTQQEDSAVYLCARSSRVITYKGQPPHFGDGTRLSIL.